Here is one T cell receptor beta chain with its context. Profiling of TCR beta VDJ combinations and CDR3 sequences used genomic DNA as template. TCRdb recomputed calls from the reads with MiXCR, one row per CDR3 protein. The repertoire holds over 150,000 distinct CDR3 sequences, with less than 70% as singletons. The CDR3 is 13 residues long. J was trimmed by 2 bases and V by 6 bases; bases with no gene match: 2. Germline lookup yields CDR1 MNHNS and CDR2 SASEGT. The sample comes from a study of CD8+CD57+ T cells in acquired aplastic anemia. The receptor was isolated from a human donor in good health, serving as a control. Sequencing used sorted CD4+, CD8+, or CD8+CD57+ T cells (not recorded which) from PBMCs. This sequence joins TRBV6-1 and TRBJ1-2; 8 bases are a match to TRBD1. The CDR3 nucleotides read TGTGCCAGCAGGGACAGGGTAAACTATGGCTACACCTTC. Translation gives CASRDRVNYGYTF.